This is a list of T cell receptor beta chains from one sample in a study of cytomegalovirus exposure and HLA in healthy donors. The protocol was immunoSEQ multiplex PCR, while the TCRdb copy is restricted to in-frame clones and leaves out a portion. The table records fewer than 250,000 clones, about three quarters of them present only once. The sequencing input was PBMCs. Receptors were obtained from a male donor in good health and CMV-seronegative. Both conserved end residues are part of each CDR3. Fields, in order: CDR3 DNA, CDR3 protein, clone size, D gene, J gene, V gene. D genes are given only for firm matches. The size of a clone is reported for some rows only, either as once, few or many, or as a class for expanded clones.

cdr3_nt: TGTGCCAGCAGCCCAAGACAGGGGGGCTACAATGAGCAGTTCTTC
cdr3_aa: CASSPRQGGYNEQFF
clone_size: -
d_call: TRBD1
j_call: TRBJ2-1
v_call: TRBV9

cdr3_nt: TGTGCCAGCAGCTTAGCGGACAGGGTAGGGGAAAAACTGTTTTTT
cdr3_aa: CASSLADRVGEKLFF
clone_size: once
d_call: TRBD1
j_call: TRBJ1-4
v_call: TRBV7-6

cdr3_nt: TGTGCCAGCAGCTTGTTCGGGGGGGTAGGGACAGATACGCAGTATTTT
cdr3_aa: CASSLFGGVGTDTQYF
clone_size: -
d_call: TRBD2
j_call: TRBJ2-3
v_call: TRBV5-6

cdr3_nt: TGTGCCAGCAGCTTACTAGCCTACAATGAGCAGTTCTTC
cdr3_aa: CASSLLAYNEQFF
clone_size: -
d_call: -
j_call: TRBJ2-1
v_call: TRBV7-8

cdr3_nt: TGTGCCAGCAGCCGAACAGGGGGAGAGACCCAGTACTTC
cdr3_aa: CASSRTGGETQYF
clone_size: -
d_call: TRBD1
j_call: TRBJ2-5
v_call: TRBV11-3

cdr3_nt: TGTGCCAGCAGTGAGGACAGGAGCTCCTATAATTCACCCCTCCACTTT
cdr3_aa: CASSEDRSSYNSPLHF
clone_size: -
d_call: TRBD1
j_call: TRBJ1-6
v_call: TRBV2

cdr3_nt: TGTGCCAGCAGCTCTAAAGGGGACACTGAAGCTTTCTTT
cdr3_aa: CASSSKGDTEAFF
clone_size: once
d_call: -
j_call: TRBJ1-1
v_call: TRBV7-3

cdr3_nt: TGTGCCAGCAGTTCACAGGGGACCTACGAGCAGTACTTC
cdr3_aa: CASSSQGTYEQYF
clone_size: -
d_call: TRBD1
j_call: TRBJ2-7
v_call: TRBV28

cdr3_nt: TGTGCCAGCAGCCCCCCCTACTTGTCAGGGATGAGGAACACTGAAGCTTTCTTT
cdr3_aa: CASSPPYLSGMRNTEAFF
clone_size: -
d_call: -
j_call: TRBJ1-1
v_call: TRBV9

cdr3_nt: TGTGCCAGCAGCCCCGGACAGACCGTTAATGAAAAACTGTTTTTT
cdr3_aa: CASSPGQTVNEKLFF
clone_size: -
d_call: -
j_call: TRBJ1-4
v_call: TRBV28

cdr3_nt: TGTGCCAGCAGCCCGGGACAGACCTACGAGCAGTACTTC
cdr3_aa: CASSPGQTYEQYF
clone_size: -
d_call: TRBD1
j_call: TRBJ2-7
v_call: TRBV28

cdr3_nt: TGTGCCACCAGCCCCATCGGGCGGGATGGGAGCTCCTACGAGCAGTACTTC
cdr3_aa: CATSPIGRDGSSYEQYF
clone_size: -
d_call: -
j_call: TRBJ2-7
v_call: TRBV15

cdr3_nt: TGTGCCTGGAGCCCTTCAGAGGACTATGGCTACACCTTC
cdr3_aa: CAWSPSEDYGYTF
clone_size: few
d_call: -
j_call: TRBJ1-2
v_call: TRBV30

cdr3_nt: TGTGCCAGCAGCTTCGGACAGCTTTACACTGAAGCTTTCTTT
cdr3_aa: CASSFGQLYTEAFF
clone_size: -
d_call: -
j_call: TRBJ1-1
v_call: TRBV7-9

cdr3_nt: TGTGCCAGCAGCCCGCGGGGAGGGGCTGGCGGGGAGCTGTTTTTT
cdr3_aa: CASSPRGGAGGELFF
clone_size: -
d_call: TRBD2
j_call: TRBJ2-2
v_call: TRBV7-6

cdr3_nt: TGCGCCGTGGGGGACAGGACCAACACCGGGGAGCTGTTTTTT
cdr3_aa: CAVGDRTNTGELFF
clone_size: -
d_call: TRBD1
j_call: TRBJ2-2
v_call: TRBV5-1

cdr3_nt: TGCGCCAGCAGCCAAGATCCGGGACTAGCCTACGAGCAGTACTTC
cdr3_aa: CASSQDPGLAYEQYF
clone_size: -
d_call: TRBD2
j_call: TRBJ2-7
v_call: TRBV4-3

cdr3_nt: TGTGCCGTTGGGGGACAGGATACAGATACGCAGTATTTT
cdr3_aa: CAVGGQDTDTQYF
clone_size: -
d_call: TRBD1
j_call: TRBJ2-3
v_call: TRBV19

cdr3_nt: TGTGCCAGCAGTCCCCTGGGAGTTTATGGCTACACCTTC
cdr3_aa: CASSPLGVYGYTF
clone_size: -
d_call: -
j_call: TRBJ1-2
v_call: TRBV28

cdr3_nt: TGCGCCAGCAGCTTGGCCGGGGGCGCGGGAGCATTTGAAGCTTTCTTT
cdr3_aa: CASSLAGGAGAFEAFF
clone_size: once
d_call: -
j_call: TRBJ1-1
v_call: TRBV5-1

cdr3_nt: TGTGCCAGTAGTATGACTAGCGGGGGGACCGGCGGGGAGCTGTTTTTT
cdr3_aa: CASSMTSGGTGGELFF
clone_size: -
d_call: TRBD2
j_call: TRBJ2-2
v_call: TRBV19

cdr3_nt: TGTGCCAGCAGCGTAGGCCTGGCCGGAGGGTACAATGAGCAGTTCTTC
cdr3_aa: CASSVGLAGGYNEQFF
clone_size: -
d_call: -
j_call: TRBJ2-1
v_call: TRBV9

cdr3_nt: TGCGCCAGCAGCTCTCGGACAGGGGTAGAGACTGAAGCTTTCTTT
cdr3_aa: CASSSRTGVETEAFF
clone_size: -
d_call: TRBD1
j_call: TRBJ1-1
v_call: TRBV5-1

cdr3_nt: TGTGCCAGCAGCTTCCCGACAGGGGGTGATTCACCCCTCCACTTT
cdr3_aa: CASSFPTGGDSPLHF
clone_size: -
d_call: TRBD1
j_call: TRBJ1-6
v_call: TRBV7-9

cdr3_nt: TGTGCCAGCAGCCCCCCCCTGGATAGCGGGAGAGAAATCTACGAGCAGTACTTC
cdr3_aa: CASSPPLDSGREIYEQYF
clone_size: once
d_call: TRBD2
j_call: TRBJ2-7
v_call: TRBV9

cdr3_nt: TGTGCCAGTAGGGATGGGACAGGCTATGTGAACACTGAAGCTTTCTTT
cdr3_aa: CASRDGTGYVNTEAFF
clone_size: -
d_call: TRBD1
j_call: TRBJ1-1
v_call: TRBV19

cdr3_nt: TGCGCCAGCAGCGTAACCGGGACAGGGCTCGGGATTGGAAACACCATATATTTT
cdr3_aa: CASSVTGTGLGIGNTIYF
clone_size: -
d_call: TRBD1
j_call: TRBJ1-3
v_call: TRBV5-1

cdr3_nt: TGTGCCAGCAGCCAGACACCGGGACTAGCGACAGATACGCAGTATTTT
cdr3_aa: CASSQTPGLATDTQYF
clone_size: -
d_call: TRBD2
j_call: TRBJ2-3
v_call: TRBV11-2

cdr3_nt: TGTGCCAGCAGTTTATCCACAGGGGAACAGCCCCAGCATTTT
cdr3_aa: CASSLSTGEQPQHF
clone_size: once
d_call: TRBD1
j_call: TRBJ1-5
v_call: TRBV27

cdr3_nt: TGTGCCAGCAGTAGCCGACTAGCTGGGTCCTACGAGCAGTACTTC
cdr3_aa: CASSSRLAGSYEQYF
clone_size: -
d_call: TRBD2
j_call: TRBJ2-7
v_call: TRBV6-1

cdr3_nt: TGTGCCAGCAGCGTAGCAGGGAGCGGGGACCCCTACGAGCAGTACTTC
cdr3_aa: CASSVAGSGDPYEQYF
clone_size: -
d_call: TRBD2
j_call: TRBJ2-7
v_call: TRBV9

cdr3_nt: TGTGCCTGGAATCCGGGACAGAGCACAGATACGCAGTATTTT
cdr3_aa: CAWNPGQSTDTQYF
clone_size: -
d_call: TRBD1
j_call: TRBJ2-3
v_call: TRBV30

cdr3_nt: TGTGCCAGCAGCTCCTCGACACTAGAGACCCAGTACTTC
cdr3_aa: CASSSSTLETQYF
clone_size: few
d_call: -
j_call: TRBJ2-5
v_call: TRBV7-3

cdr3_nt: TGTGCCAGCAGAGACCCAGGGGGTGGGGATGAGCAGTTCTTC
cdr3_aa: CASRDPGGGDEQFF
clone_size: -
d_call: TRBD1
j_call: TRBJ2-1
v_call: TRBV9

cdr3_nt: TGCGCCAGCAGCTTCCGGGACAGGGGGGATATTCAGTACTTC
cdr3_aa: CASSFRDRGDIQYF
clone_size: -
d_call: TRBD1
j_call: TRBJ2-4
v_call: TRBV5-1

cdr3_nt: TGTGCCAGCAGCGTAGAGGGACAGGGGACTAGCACAGATACGCAGTATTTT
cdr3_aa: CASSVEGQGTSTDTQYF
clone_size: -
d_call: TRBD1
j_call: TRBJ2-3
v_call: TRBV9

cdr3_nt: TGCAGCGTTGACCCCCGGGACTCCAGTCGGTTCTTC
cdr3_aa: CSVDPRDSSRFF
clone_size: -
d_call: -
j_call: TRBJ2-1
v_call: TRBV29-1